These 18 T cell receptor beta chains were all obtained from the same sample, sequenced in a study of sequential checkpoint blockade in melanoma. Treatment specified: randomized to nivolumab then ipilimumab (arm A) or the reverse (arm B). Method: immunoSEQ multiplex PCR; TCRdb's copy keeps in-frame clones and lacks some. The data contain about 12,000 clones, under 80% of them singletons. Sequences were derived from CD8+ T cells sorted from blood (inferred from file names), sampled from a patient given nivolumab and ipilimumab in sequence. The receptors derive from a human donor with melanoma.

CDR3 sequence: CASRITGSNQPQHF. CDR3 bases: TGTGCCAGCAGGATCACAGGGAGCAATCAGCCCCAGCATTTT. The rearrangement joins TRBV27 to TRBJ1-5; perhaps TRBD1 as D (6 bases). This CDR3 has 14 residues. Trimming stripped 6 bases from V and 1 base from J, with 10 bases between. Germline CDR1 MNHEY, CDR2 SMNVEV (reference sequence).

V usage is TRBV6-1 and J usage is TRBJ2-7; weak D call: TRBD2 (6 bases). Germline CDR1 is MNHNS and CDR2 is SASEGT. V was cut by 1 base and J by 7 bases, with 14 bases left in between. The CDR3 length is 14 residues. The CDR3 sequence is CASSEGTIPSEQYF. The CDR3 coding sequence is TGTGCCAGCAGTGAAGGGACTATTCCTAGTGAGCAGTACTTC.

In this sample, this clone turned up once. The chain carries TRBV4-1 and TRBJ2-1; tentatively, D is TRBD2 (6 bases). Trimming left V 3 bases short and J 7 bases short, with 10 bases between. Germline values: CDR1 MGHRA, CDR2 YSYEKL. This CDR3 has 13 amino acids. The CDR3 protein is CASSHIGGNEQFF. In DNA, the CDR3 is TGCGCCAGCAGCCATATTGGAGGGAATGAGCAGTTCTTC.

V is TRBV7-9 and J is TRBJ1-6; 7 nucleotides line up with TRBD1. J lost 5 bases, V lost 5 bases, and 6 bases had no gene match. Germline lookup yields CDR1 SEHNR and CDR2 FQNEAQ (reference sequence). The CDR3 length is 15 residues. The DNA of the CDR3 is TGTGCCAGCAGCCCTCGGGACAGCAATAATTCACCCCTCCACTTT. Its protein is CASSPRDSNNSPLHF.

The chain has TRBV28 and TRBJ2-5, with D perhaps TRBD2 (5 bases). This CDR3 is built from 15 residues. The germline CDR1 and CDR2 sequences are MDHEN and SYDVKM. Trimming removed 7 bases from V and 0 bases from J, with 15 bases in between. Here the CDR3 DNA reads TGTGCCAGCACCCAAGGTCCGGGGTACCAAGAGACCCAGTACTTC. It yields the protein CASTQGPGYQETQYF.

This clone was counted a few times. The V gene is TRBV15, the J gene TRBJ2-3, with D hard to call. Germline V lookup: CDR1 LNHNV, CDR2 YYDKDF (reference sequence). This CDR3 contains 13 residues. V was shortened by 6 bases and J by 4 bases, with 11 bases between the two germline ends. The CDR3 spells CATSEERSDTQYF. The DNA for the CDR3 is TGTGCCACCAGTGAGGAGCGTTCAGATACGCAGTATTTT. Variable domain in full (rest from reference TRBV15 and TRBJ2-3): DAMVIQNPRYQVTQFGKPVTLSCSQTLNHNVMYWYQQKSSQAPKLLFHYYDKDFNNEADTPDNFQSRRPNTSFCFLDIRSPGLGDTAMYLCATSEERSDTQYFGPGTRLTVL.

The J gene is TRBJ2-7, the V gene TRBV7-9; TRBD2 might be the D (7 bases). Between the trimmed V and J ends, which lost 4 bases and 2 bases, there was a span of 18 bases. CDR3 size: 16 residues. Germline CDR1 and CDR2: SEHNR and FQNEAQ (reference sequence). The CDR3 sequence: CASSYAGAGSTYEQYF. CDR3 in DNA: TGTGCCAGCAGCTACGCGGGGGCAGGGAGTACCTACGAGCAGTACTTC.

This clone was counted between two and nine times. The chain links TRBV6-1 to TRBJ2-1, with 10 bases identical to TRBD2. Trimming at V came to 6 bases and at J to 7 bases, leaving 9 bases not matched to a gene. This CDR3 has 15 residues. Germline values: CDR1 MNHNS, CDR2 SASEGT. This CDR3 is CASRATSGTSNEQFF. The CDR3 region has the DNA TGTGCCAGCAGGGCTACTAGCGGGACCAGTAATGAGCAGTTCTTC.

V and J are TRBV27 and TRBJ2-3; D ambiguous. V was trimmed by 1 base and J by 1 base, leaving 6 bases between them. This CDR3 is built from 14 residues. Per the germline V gene, CDR1 is MNHEY and CDR2 is SMNVEV (reference sequence). The CDR3 reads CASSLFAGTDTQYF. The DNA for the CDR3 is TGTGCCAGCAGTTTATTCGCAGGCACAGATACGCAGTATTTT.

The chain employs TRBV5-5 and TRBJ2-7; TRBD1 matches 8 bases. V shed 0 bases and J 7 bases; nucleotides not matched to a gene: 6. Germline V gene lookup returns CDR1 SGHKS and CDR2 YYEKEE (reference sequence). The CDR3 extends over 14 amino acids. The CDR3 DNA sequence: TGTGCCAGCAGCTTGGCGACAGGGGCAAGTGAGCAGTACTTC. Its translation is CASSLATGASEQYF.

The chain joins TRBV2 to TRBJ1-2; tentative D call: TRBD1 (5 bases). Between the trimmed V and J ends, which lost 6 bases and 12 bases, there was a span of 17 bases. Germline lookup yields CDR1 SNHLY and CDR2 FYNNEI. The CDR3 has 12 amino acids. The CDR3 DNA follows: TGTGCCAGCAGACAGCTCCCCGGGGGGGACACCTTC. Translation: CASRQLPGGDTF.

This clone was observed a few times. The chain has TRBV28 and TRBJ1-6; D remains unclear. Trimming left V 1 base short and J 5 bases short, with 3 bases between. This CDR3 spans 13 amino acids. Germline V gene lookup returns CDR1 MDHEN and CDR2 SYDVKM. Written as DNA, the CDR3 is TGTGCCAGCAGTTTATCCAATAATTCACCCCTCCACTTT. Encoded protein: CASSLSNNSPLHF.

V usage is TRBV9 and J usage is TRBJ2-7, with 10 bases lining up with TRBD1. This CDR3 contains 14 residues. Per germline, CDR1 SGDLS and CDR2 YYNGEE. The V and J ends lost 3 bases and 5 bases, in that order; junction bases with no gene match: 5. In nucleotides, the CDR3 is TGTGCCAGCAGCGAAACCGGGACAGGGGACGAGCAGTACTTC. Residues: CASSETGTGDEQYF. Full variable domain (missing parts from reference TRBV9 and TRBJ2-7): DSGVTQTPKHLITATGQRVTLRCSPRSGDLSVYWYQQSLDQGLQFLIQYYNGEERAKGNILERFSAQQFPDLHSELNLSSLELGDSALYFCASSETGTGDEQYFGPGTRLTVT.

This chain connects TRBV19 to TRBJ1-1; 8 bases line up with TRBD1. The V and J ends lost 4 bases and 5 bases, in that order; junction bases with no gene match: 6. Germline V gene data show CDR1 as LNHDA and CDR2 as SQIVND (reference sequence). The CDR3 is 14 residues long. In DNA, the CDR3 is TGTGCCAGTAGTACAGGGGGCGCGGAAACTGAAGCTTTCTTT. Protein sequence: CASSTGGAETEAFF.

The chain is built from TRBV7-8 and TRBJ2-7; the match to TRBD2 covers 7 bases. This CDR3 has 15 residues. J lost 4 bases, V lost 3 bases, and 9 bases had no gene match. In germline, CDR1 is SGHVS, CDR2 FQNEAQ. DNA of the CDR3: TGTGCCAGCAGCTTGGGGAGGGGAAGGGTATACGAGCAGTACTTC. Translated: CASSLGRGRVYEQYF.

This clone has a single count. This chain links TRBV30 with TRBJ2-3, with D perhaps TRBD2 (7 bases). Germline CDR1 is GTSNPN and CDR2 is SVGIG (reference sequence). Deletions cut 4 bases from V and 0 bases from J, with 14 bases between. CDR3 size: 15 residues. CDR3 DNA: TGTGCCTGGAACAGCGGGACAACTAGCACAGATACGCAGTATTTT. As protein: CAWNSGTTSTDTQYF. Full variable domain (outside the CDR3, taken from reference TRBV30 and TRBJ2-3): SQTIHQWPATLVQPVGSPLSLECTVEGTSNPNLYWYRQAAGRGLQLLFYSVGIGQISSEVPQNLSASRPQDRQFILSSKKLLLSDSGFYLCAWNSGTTSTDTQYFGPGTRLTVL.

The V gene is TRBV7-9, the J gene TRBJ2-7; 8 bases are shared with TRBD1. V shed 0 bases, J shed 5 bases, and the junction held 15 bases outside the gene matches. The CDR3 runs to 18 residues. Germline CDR1 SEHNR, CDR2 FQNEAQ (reference sequence). The CDR3: CASSLASFADREEDEQYF. The CDR3 DNA reads as TGTGCCAGCAGCTTAGCCTCCTTTGCGGACAGGGAGGAAGACGAGCAGTACTTC.

The chain combines TRBV7-3 with TRBJ2-3; possibly TRBD2 for D (5 bases). The CDR3 covers 15 residues. Trimming left V 2 bases short and J 0 bases short, with 9 bases between. Germline values: CDR1 SGHTA, CDR2 FQGTGA. CDR3 loop: CASSLEGVSTDTQYF. The CDR3 DNA reads TGTGCCAGCAGCTTAGAGGGAGTTAGCACAGATACGCAGTATTTT. Using reference TRBV7-3 and TRBJ2-3 for the parts outside the CDR3, the full variable domain is GAGVSQTPSNKVTEKGKYVELRCDPISGHTALYWYRQSLGQGPEFLIYFQGTGAADDSGLPNDRFFAVRPEGSVSTLKIQRTERGDSAVYLCASSLEGVSTDTQYFGPGTRLTVL.